This T cell receptor beta chain emerged from a study of shared T cell receptors in the human thymus. Clones were read by immunoSEQ multiplex PCR, and TCRdb kept only the in-frame ones, dropping some. This sample has some 640,000 clones; around 87% occur once, and the top ten carry approximately 0.0097%. The CDR3 has 18 residues. The junction had 13 bases not matched to a gene; V was cut back by 0 bases and J by 5 bases. Germline V CDR1 and CDR2: LGHNA, YSLEER. This sample also belongs to another study, concerning human thymus T cells. That investigation notes: Having corrective surgery for congenital heart defects, healthy Finnish infants were the ones who donated. Thymus pieces cut out during corrective heart surgery were the tissue that was used. Thymic and blood repertoires appeared to show biased V and J gene usage.

The V and J genes are TRBV4-3 and TRBJ2-7; 10 nucleotides line up with TRBD1. The TCR sequence derives from a boy younger than two with a congenital heart defect. The specimen was thymocytes. The CDR3 bases are TGCGCCAGCAGCCAAGATGGACCGGGGGGACAGGGGCCTGACGAGCAGTACTTC. Translating gives CASSQDGPGGQGPDEQYF.